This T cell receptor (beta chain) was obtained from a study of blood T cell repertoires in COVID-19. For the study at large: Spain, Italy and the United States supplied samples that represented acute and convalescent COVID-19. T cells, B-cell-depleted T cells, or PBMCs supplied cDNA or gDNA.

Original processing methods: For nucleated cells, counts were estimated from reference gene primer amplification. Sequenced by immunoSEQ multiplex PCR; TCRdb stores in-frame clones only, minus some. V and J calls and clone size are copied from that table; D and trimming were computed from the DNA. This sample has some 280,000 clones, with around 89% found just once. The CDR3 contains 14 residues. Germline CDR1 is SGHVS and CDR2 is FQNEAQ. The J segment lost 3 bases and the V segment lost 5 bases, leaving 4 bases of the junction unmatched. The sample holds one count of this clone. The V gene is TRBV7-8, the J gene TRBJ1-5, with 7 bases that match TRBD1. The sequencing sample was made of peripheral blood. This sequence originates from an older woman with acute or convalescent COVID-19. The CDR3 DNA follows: TGTGCCAGCAGCCGAGGGGGCTACAATCAGCCCCAGCATTTT. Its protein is CASSRGGYNQPQHF.